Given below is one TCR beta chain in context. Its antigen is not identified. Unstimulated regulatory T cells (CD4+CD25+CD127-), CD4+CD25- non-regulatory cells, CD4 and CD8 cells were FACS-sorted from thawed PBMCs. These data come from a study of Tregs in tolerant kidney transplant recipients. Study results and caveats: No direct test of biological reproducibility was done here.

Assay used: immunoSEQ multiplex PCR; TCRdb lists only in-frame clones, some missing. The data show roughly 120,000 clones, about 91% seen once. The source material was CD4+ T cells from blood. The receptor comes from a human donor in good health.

The chain's CDR3 is CASSTRTGEQYF. CDR3 bases: TGTGCCAGCAGTACCCGGACAGGGGAGCAGTACTTC. The chain uses TRBV28 and TRBJ2-7, with 8 nucleotides matching TRBD1. The CDR3 has 12 amino acids. Germline values: CDR1 MDHEN, CDR2 SYDVKM. V gave up 5 bases and J gave up 7 bases; unmatched junction bases: 4. Full variable domain (missing parts from reference TRBV28 and TRBJ2-7): DVKVTQSSRYLVKRTGEKVFLECVQDMDHENMFWYRQDPGLGLRLIYFSYDVKMKEKGDIPEGYSVSREKKERFSLILESASTNQTSMYLCASSTRTGEQYFGPGTRLTVT.